A selection of T cell receptor beta chains follows, all from one sample in a study of cytotoxic CD8 clonotypes in ibrutinib-treated CLL. Method: immunoSEQ multiplex PCR; TCRdb's copy keeps in-frame clones and lacks some. The sample shows about 150,000 clones, 79% of them seen only once. The specimen comprised PBMCs, sampled after 12 months of ibrutinib treatment. The origin of the receptors is a human donor with chronic lymphocytic leukemia. Both conserved end residues are part of each CDR3. The D gene is left open where the match is weak. Size tells how often a clone was seen (once, few, many) or the class of an expanded clone, and some rows leave it out.

j_call	clone_size	cdr3_length	v_call	d_call	cdr3_aa	cdr3_nt
TRBJ1-5	-	13	TRBV30	-	CAWRGQGNQPQHF	TGTGCCTGGAGGGGGCAGGGCAATCAGCCCCAGCATTTT
TRBJ2-3	-	14	TRBV27	-	CASSAERGTDTQYF	TGTGCCAGCAGTGCCGAGCGGGGCACAGATACGCAGTATTTT
TRBJ2-1	few	15	TRBV7-8	-	CASSSTGLSYNEQFF	TGTGCCAGCAGCTCTACAGGGTTGTCCTACAATGAGCAGTTCTTC
TRBJ2-7	-	14	TRBV6-5	TRBD1	CASSYLRDSYEQYF	TGTGCCAGCAGTTACCTAAGGGACAGCTACGAGCAGTACTTC
TRBJ2-3	-	16	TRBV9	-	CASSVSGVGLAVTQYF	TGTGCCAGCAGCGTAAGTGGGGTGGGGCTCGCGGTGACGCAGTATTTT
TRBJ2-7	-	17	TRBV7-9	-	CASSPLDGTLPPYEQYF	TGTGCCAGCAGCCCCTTGGACGGGACCTTGCCCCCCTACGAGCAGTACTTC
TRBJ1-2	-	16	TRBV6-5	-	CASSYSTLLSNYGYTF	TGTGCCAGCAGTTACTCGACGCTTCTTTCTAACTATGGCTACACCTTC
TRBJ2-2	-	12	TRBV19	-	CASSLNTGELFF	TGTGCCAGTTCTTTAAACACCGGGGAGCTGTTTTTT
TRBJ2-7	-	14	TRBV11-2	-	CASSLTGVAYEQYF	TGTGCCAGCAGCTTGACCGGGGTGGCCTACGAGCAGTACTTC
TRBJ2-1	-	17	TRBV11-2	TRBD2	CASSFGKAGGALNEQFF	TGTGCCAGCAGCTTCGGAAAAGCGGGAGGGGCCCTAAATGAGCAGTTCTTC
TRBJ1-3	-	13	TRBV7-3	-	CASSPNRGNTIYF	TGTGCCAGCAGCCCCAATAGGGGAAACACCATATATTTT
TRBJ2-3	-	12	TRBV2	TRBD2	CASRALAETQYF	TGTGCCAGCAGAGCACTAGCGGAGACGCAGTATTTT
TRBJ1-5	-	13	TRBV6-5	-	CASSEAKYQPQHF	TGTGCCAGCAGTGAAGCGAAATATCAGCCCCAGCATTTT
TRBJ2-7	-	14	TRBV10-2	TRBD2	CASRPRGGLYEQYF	TGCGCCAGCAGACCCCGGGGGGGTCTTTACGAGCAGTACTTC
TRBJ2-5	-	15	TRBV30	-	CAWSPSGDLQETQYF	TGTGCCTGGAGTCCCTCGGGAGACCTCCAAGAGACCCAGTACTTC
TRBJ2-5	-	17	TRBV21-1	-	CASSKSPLLAGQETQYF	TGTGCCAGCAGCAAATCCCCACTACTAGCGGGTCAAGAGACCCAGTACTTC
TRBJ1-4	-	13	TRBV29-1	TRBD1	CSVAQGTNEKLFF	TGCAGCGTTGCACAGGGGACGAATGAAAAACTGTTTTTT
TRBJ2-7	-	11	TRBV7-2	-	CASSLTYEQYF	TGTGCCAGCAGCCTCACCTACGAGCAGTACTTC
TRBJ2-5	-	16	TRBV5-1	-	CASSLGSLEPPETQYF	TGCGCCAGCAGCTTGGGGTCACTCGAGCCCCCAGAGACCCAGTACTTC
TRBJ1-2	-	14	TRBV27	-	CASSLMGANYGYTF	TGTGCCAGCAGTTTAATGGGAGCTAACTATGGCTACACCTTC
TRBJ1-1	-	14	TRBV9	-	CASSVEKTNTEAFF	TGTGCCAGCAGCGTAGAAAAAACGAACACTGAAGCTTTCTTT
TRBJ2-1	-	14	TRBV28	TRBD2	CAVRLAGSYNEQFF	TGTGCCGTTAGACTAGCGGGTTCCTACAATGAGCAGTTCTTC
TRBJ1-4	-	15	TRBV4-2	-	CASSQVSGPNEKLFF	TGTGCCAGCAGCCAAGTCTCCGGCCCTAATGAAAAACTGTTTTTT
TRBJ2-7	-	13	TRBV18	-	CASSPDLSYEQYF	TGTGCCAGCTCACCGGACTTGTCCTACGAGCAGTACTTC
TRBJ2-7	-	13	TRBV19	TRBD1	CASTPGQSYEQYF	TGTGCCAGTACCCCGGGACAGTCCTACGAGCAGTACTTC
TRBJ1-1	-	11	TRBV7-9	-	CASGLNTEAFF	TGTGCCAGCGGATTAAACACTGAAGCTTTCTTT
TRBJ2-5	-	14	TRBV25-1	TRBD2	CASSELAGGQTQYF	TGTGCCAGCAGTGAACTAGCGGGGGGTCAGACCCAGTACTTC
TRBJ2-6	once	14	TRBV19	-	CASCYHGGANVLTF	TGTGCCAGTTGCTACCACGGTGGGGCCAACGTCCTGACTTTC
TRBJ2-1	-	16	TRBV4-2	TRBD2	CASSQPLAGVYNEQFF	TGTGCCAGCAGCCAACCACTAGCGGGAGTCTACAATGAGCAGTTCTTC
TRBJ2-2	few	14	TRBV5-1	-	CASSFGDASGELFF	TGCGCCAGCAGCTTCGGGGACGCGTCCGGGGAGCTGTTTTTT
TRBJ2-5	-	13	TRBV30	-	CAWTPDSQETQYF	TGTGCCTGGACCCCCGACAGCCAAGAGACCCAGTACTTC
TRBJ2-3	-	15	TRBV29-1	-	CSAKRAGGGGDTQYF	TGCAGCGCTAAAAGGGCAGGAGGGGGAGGGGATACGCAGTATTTT
TRBJ2-7	-	12	TRBV28	-	CASSLPSYEQYF	TGTGCCAGCAGTCTCCCCTCCTACGAGCAGTACTTC
TRBJ2-3	-	15	TRBV7-2	TRBD1	CASRGRGGRRDTQYF	TGTGCCAGCCGAGGGAGAGGGGGCAGGAGAGATACGCAGTATTTT
TRBJ1-1	-	12	TRBV4-3	-	CASSLTGEEAFF	TGCGCCAGCAGCTTAACCGGAGAAGAAGCTTTCTTT
TRBJ2-1	once	14	TRBV27	-	CASSFGNSGDEQFF	TGTGCCAGCAGTTTTGGCAACAGTGGGGATGAGCAGTTCTTC
TRBJ2-7	few	13	TRBV19	TRBD1	CASMDRGRYEQYF	TGTGCCAGTATGGACAGGGGACGATACGAGCAGTACTTC
TRBJ1-2	-	16	TRBV29-1	-	CSVEDQRGKDNYGYTF	TGCAGCGTTGAAGATCAACGGGGGAAGGATAACTATGGCTACACCTTC
TRBJ1-1	-	15	TRBV10-3	-	CAISEARVGYTEAFF	TGTGCCATCAGTGAGGCTAGGGTAGGGTACACTGAAGCTTTCTTT
TRBJ1-1	-	17	TRBV15	TRBD1	CATSRAGQDVWNTEAFF	TGTGCCACCAGCAGAGCGGGACAGGATGTCTGGAACACTGAAGCTTTCTTT
TRBJ2-4	-	16	TRBV2	-	CASSEEGYLAKNIQYF	TGTGCCAGCAGTGAAGAGGGGTATCTAGCCAAAAACATTCAGTACTTC
TRBJ2-1	once	14	TRBV2	TRBD2	CASSDRVAGDEQFF	TGTGCCAGCAGTGATAGGGTAGCGGGAGATGAGCAGTTCTTC
TRBJ2-3	-	15	TRBV6-4	TRBD2	CASSDSGLAADTQYF	TGTGCCAGCAGTGACTCGGGACTAGCTGCAGATACGCAGTATTTT
TRBJ2-7	-	14	TRBV19	TRBD1	CASSTMTGGYEQYF	TGTGCCAGTAGTACAATGACAGGGGGTTACGAGCAGTACTTC
TRBJ2-5	-	13	TRBV27	-	CASSLDRQETQYF	TGTGCCAGCAGTTTAGACAGGCAAGAGACCCAGTACTTC
TRBJ2-3	many	16	TRBV4-1	-	CASSQEARGSTDTQYF	TGCGCCAGCAGCCAAGAGGCCAGGGGAAGCACAGATACGCAGTATTTT
TRBJ2-5	-	17	TRBV25-1	TRBD2	CASSDPSTSGREETQYF	TGTGCCAGCAGTGACCCCTCAACTAGCGGGAGGGAAGAGACCCAGTACTTC
TRBJ1-1	once	15	TRBV19	-	CASSIRGGRGTEAFF	TGTGCCAGTAGTATACGAGGGGGGCGCGGTACTGAAGCTTTCTTT
TRBJ1-2	-	13	TRBV7-2	TRBD1	CASSYKTGDGYTF	TGTGCCAGCAGCTACAAAACAGGGGATGGCTACACCTTC
TRBJ2-6	-	19	TRBV7-8	TRBD1	CASSLLVAGGNSGANVLTF	TGTGCCAGCAGCTTATTAGTGGCAGGGGGCAACTCTGGGGCCAACGTCCTGACTTTC
TRBJ2-1	-	11	TRBV6-1	-	CASNLGAQQFF	TGTGCCTCAAACCTGGGAGCGCAGCAGTTCTTC
TRBJ1-1	-	13	TRBV5-1	-	CASRQELGTEAFF	TGCGCCAGCCGACAGGAGTTGGGCACTGAAGCTTTCTTT
TRBJ2-2	-	15	TRBV5-6	TRBD1	CASISWDRNTGELFF	TGTGCCAGCATCTCCTGGGACAGGAACACCGGGGAGCTGTTTTTT
TRBJ2-4	-	14	TRBV6-6	-	CASRDTGAKNIQYF	TGTGCCAGCAGAGATACGGGGGCCAAAAACATTCAGTACTTC
TRBJ1-3	-	15	TRBV6-1	-	CASSAQVHSGNTIYF	TGTGCCAGCAGTGCACAGGTCCACTCTGGAAACACCATATATTTT
TRBJ1-4	once	17	TRBV18	-	CASSLSGPRGANEKLFF	TGTGCCAGCTCATTATCGGGACCTAGAGGAGCTAATGAAAAACTGTTTTTT